Listed below are T cell receptor beta chains from one sample, sequenced in a study of blood T cell repertoires in COVID-19. Using immunoSEQ multiplex PCR, the repertoire was profiled, and TCRdb retains in-frame clones only, with some absent. The repertoire holds fewer than 350,000 clones, with approximately 88% as singletons. The sequencing sample was made of PBMCs or T cells enriched from blood (not recorded which). The origin of the receptors is a woman between 40 and 50 years old who had recovered from COVID-19. Each CDR3 is given with its conserved first and last residue. A D gene is named only where the DNA matches it firmly. A clone size is listed for some rows: how often the clone was seen (once, few, many), or a class if it is expanded.

>-|-|TRBV30|TRBJ1-2
CAWSGGTLGYYGYTF
TGTGCCTGGAGTGGTGGAACTCTCGGGTACTATGGCTACACCTTC
>-|-|TRBV4-3|TRBJ1-2
CASSQGGTNYGYTF
TGCGCCAGCAGCCAGGGAGGGACAAACTATGGCTACACCTTC
>-|-|TRBV14|TRBJ2-2
CASSPQGLNTGELFF
TGTGCCAGCAGCCCCCAGGGTCTCAACACCGGGGAGCTGTTTTTT
>-|-|TRBV7-2|TRBJ2-5
CASSLDGIRETQYF
TGTGCCAGCAGCTTAGATGGTATCAGGGAGACCCAGTACTTC
>TRBD1|-|TRBV18|TRBJ1-1
CASSPIGPGTGGETEAFF
TGTGCCAGCTCACCCATCGGTCCCGGGACAGGGGGCGAAACTGAAGCTTTCTTT
>TRBD2|few|TRBV30|TRBJ2-7
CAWSRGREREQYF
TGTGCCTGGAGTCGCGGGAGGGAACGCGAGCAGTACTTC
>-|-|TRBV4-1|TRBJ1-2
CASSQAGANNYGYTF
TGCGCCAGCAGCCAAGCAGGGGCAAATAACTATGGCTACACCTTC
>-|-|TRBV10-2|TRBJ1-1
CASSPGADIPEAFF
TGCGCCAGCAGTCCTGGGGCAGACATACCTGAAGCTTTCTTT
>-|-|TRBV9|TRBJ1-2
CASSVDGWGTYGYTF
TGTGCCAGCAGCGTAGATGGCTGGGGGACTTATGGCTACACCTTC
>-|many|TRBV19|TRBJ2-7
CASSMGPLLYEQYF
TGTGCCAGTAGTATGGGCCCTCTACTCTACGAGCAGTACTTC
>-|-|TRBV29-1|TRBJ2-1
CSVASGLSSYNEQFF
TGCAGCGTGGCGTCGGGTCTAAGCTCCTACAATGAGCAGTTCTTC
>-|-|TRBV6-5|TRBJ1-1
CASSYGGGTTEAFF
TGTGCCAGCAGTTATGGGGGGGGCACTACTGAAGCTTTCTTT
>TRBD1|-|TRBV6-5|TRBJ1-6
CASIMTGVHSPLHF
TGTGCCAGCATTATGACAGGGGTCCATTCACCCCTCCACTTT
>-|-|TRBV28|TRBJ2-5
CASRAASWETQYF
TGTGCCAGCAGGGCCGCTAGCTGGGAGACCCAGTACTTC
>-|-|TRBV29-1|TRBJ2-7
CSVEDGGPSYEQYF
TGCAGCGTTGAAGACGGGGGGCCCTCCTACGAGCAGTACTTC
>TRBD1|-|TRBV19|TRBJ1-3
CASNLDRGNTIYF
TGTGCCAGCAATCTTGACAGGGGGAACACCATATATTTT
>TRBD1|-|TRBV7-9|TRBJ2-6
CASSRGQGSSGANVLTF
TGTGCCAGCAGCCGGGGACAGGGAAGCTCTGGGGCCAACGTCCTGACTTTC
>TRBD1|-|TRBV7-9|TRBJ2-1
CASSLSLTRGQPNNEQFF
TGTGCCAGCAGCTTGTCCCTCACCCGGGGACAGCCCAACAATGAGCAGTTCTTC
>-|-|TRBV20-1|TRBJ1-5
CSASGMGGRRDQPQHF
TGCAGTGCTAGTGGGATGGGGGGGAGGCGAGATCAGCCCCAGCATTTT
>TRBD1|few|TRBV7-9|TRBJ2-7
CASVAGQGEYEQYF
TGTGCCAGCGTGGCGGGACAGGGGGAGTACGAGCAGTACTTC
>-|-|TRBV5-6|TRBJ1-4
CASRLGFDEKLFF
TGTGCCAGCAGGCTCGGGTTTGATGAAAAACTGTTTTTT
>-|-|TRBV5-6|TRBJ1-4
CASSLYGEAGNEKLFF
TGTGCCAGCAGCTTGTATGGGGAGGCGGGTAATGAAAAACTGTTTTTT
>-|-|TRBV5-1|TRBJ2-4
CASSLVGGTGGIQYF
TGCGCCAGCAGCTTGGTTGGCGGAACCGGGGGCATTCAGTACTTC
>TRBD2|-|TRBV3-1/TRBV3-2|TRBJ2-7
CASSHYWTSGIYEQYF
TGTGCCAGCAGCCACTACTGGACTAGCGGGATCTACGAGCAGTACTTC
>-|once|TRBV29-1|TRBJ2-7
CSVGLMQGGFHEQYF
TGCAGCGTGGGCCTAATGCAGGGAGGATTCCACGAGCAGTACTTC
>TRBD1|few|TRBV5-1|TRBJ1-3
CASSAGTGAGNTIYF
TGCGCCAGCAGCGCCGGGACAGGGGCAGGAAACACCATATATTTT
>TRBD1|-|TRBV6-2/TRBV6-3|TRBJ2-1
CASSVPRAGRGLGNEQFF
TGTGCCAGCAGCGTACCCCGCGCGGGCAGGGGGCTTGGTAATGAGCAGTTCTTC
>TRBD2|-|TRBV7-9|TRBJ2-1
CASSLITSGTAEQFF
TGTGCCAGCAGCTTAATAACTAGCGGGACCGCGGAGCAGTTCTTC
>-|once|TRBV4-3|TRBJ2-7
CASSQESLSTEQYF
TGCGCCAGCAGCCAAGAAAGCCTGAGCACCGAGCAGTACTTC
>TRBD2|once|TRBV7-3|TRBJ2-5
CASAEGLAGPQETQYF
TGTGCCAGCGCCGAGGGACTAGCGGGACCCCAAGAGACCCAGTACTTC
>-|-|TRBV29-1|TRBJ2-7
CSVAATYEQYF
TGCAGCGTTGCTGCTACCTACGAGCAGTACTTC
>TRBD1|-|TRBV28|TRBJ1-5
CASRARDRVQPQHF
TGTGCCAGCAGAGCCCGGGACAGGGTTCAGCCCCAGCATTTT
>TRBD2|-|TRBV24-1|TRBJ2-2
CATSDSPALAGDRAGELFF
TGTGCCACCAGTGATTCCCCGGCCCTAGCGGGAGATAGGGCCGGGGAGCTGTTTTTT
>-|-|TRBV21-1|TRBJ1-2
CASTRPFLSRQGGYGYTF
TGTGCCAGCACCCGTCCCTTCCTTAGCAGACAGGGTGGCTATGGCTACACCTTC
>TRBD1|once|TRBV2|TRBJ2-7
CASSHRGLLPYEQYF
TGTGCCAGCAGCCACAGGGGGCTCCTACCCTACGAGCAGTACTTC
>-|-|TRBV9|TRBJ2-1
CASSVGGMYNEQFF
TGTGCCAGCAGCGTAGGCGGAATGTACAATGAGCAGTTCTTC
>TRBD1|-|TRBV4-1|TRBJ2-6
CASSRLDRQSGANVLTF
TGCGCCAGCAGCCGCCTGGACAGGCAGTCTGGGGCCAACGTCCTGACTTTC
>-|once|TRBV30|TRBJ1-3
CAWSSVGNTIYF
TGTGCCTGGAGTTCCGTCGGAAACACCATATATTTT
>-|-|TRBV4-3|TRBJ2-3
CASSQGGGSGTQYF
TGCGCCAGCAGCCAAGGAGGAGGGTCGGGTACGCAGTATTTT
>-|-|TRBV11-2|TRBJ2-7
CASSLGGTGPLEQYF
TGTGCCAGCAGCTTGGGGGGGACAGGACCCCTGGAGCAGTACTTC
>-|-|TRBV4-1|TRBJ2-1
CASSRTIGYNEQFF
TGCGCCAGCAGCCGTACTATTGGGTACAATGAGCAGTTCTTC
>-|-|TRBV3-1/TRBV3-2|TRBJ2-7
CASSQEGGISYEQYF
TGTGCCAGCAGCCAAGAGGGCGGGATCTCCTACGAGCAGTACTTC
>TRBD1|-|TRBV4-1|TRBJ1-3
CASSQGQGVSGNTIYF
TGCGCCAGCAGCCAGGGACAGGGGGTTTCTGGAAACACCATATATTTT
>-|many|TRBV21-1|TRBJ2-5
CASSKGDFQETQYF
TGTGCCAGCAGCAAAGGAGATTTCCAAGAGACCCAGTACTTC
>-|-|TRBV24-1|TRBJ1-3
CATSEGGLGGNTIYF
TGTGCCACCTCTGAGGGAGGTCTGGGAGGAAACACCATATATTTT
>-|-|TRBV30|TRBJ2-1
CAWSYQGRGEQFF
TGTGCCTGGAGCTACCAGGGGAGAGGTGAGCAGTTCTTC
>TRBD1|-|TRBV7-6|TRBJ2-2
CASSTAGGVTGELFF
TGTGCCAGCAGCACCGCAGGGGGCGTTACCGGGGAGCTGTTTTTT
>TRBD1|-|TRBV2|TRBJ2-2
CASSENDRAALNTGELFF
TGTGCCAGCAGTGAAAACGACAGGGCAGCCTTGAACACCGGGGAGCTGTTTTTT
>TRBD1|-|TRBV6-5|TRBJ2-7
CASSKTFTGESEQYF
TGTGCCAGCAGTAAAACTTTTACAGGGGAGAGCGAGCAGTACTTC
>-|-|TRBV28|TRBJ2-2
CASSPGGAYSNTGELFF
TGTGCCAGCAGCCCCGGTGGGGCCTACTCGAACACCGGGGAGCTGTTTTTT
>TRBD2|-|TRBV11-2|TRBJ2-7
CASSLEGLSGRYEQYF
TGTGCCAGCAGCTTAGAAGGTTTAAGCGGGAGATACGAGCAGTACTTC
>TRBD2|-|TRBV5-1|TRBJ2-7
CASSVGQVSAGGLLGGEQYF
TGCGCCAGCAGCGTAGGACAGGTTTCAGCGGGAGGCCTTTTAGGGGGCGAGCAGTACTTC
>-|-|TRBV14|TRBJ2-5
CASSQRHLRETQYF
TGTGCCAGCAGCCAACGCCATCTCAGGGAGACCCAGTACTTC